This T cell receptor beta chain came from a study of T cell responses to AZD1222 COVID-19 vaccine. The table came from immunoSEQ multiplex PCR; TCRdb's copy has only in-frame clones and leaves some out. The data show about 150,000 clones, with approximately 90% seen just once and 2.5% to 3% held by the top ten. The TCR was taken from an adult in good health. Sequenced material: peripheral blood, taken on day 0 of AZD1222 vaccination.

The CDR3 DNA reads TGTGCCAGCAGCGGACTAGTTGGGTCTGGGGCCAACGTCCTGACTTTC. Translation gives CASSGLVGSGANVLTF. This sequence joins TRBV3-1 (or the pseudogene TRBV3-2) and TRBJ2-6, with 7 bases identical to TRBD2. Germline-derived CDR1 and CDR2 are LGHDT and YNNKEL (reference sequence). The V and J ends lost 5 bases and 1 base, in that order; junction bases with no gene match: 5. CDR3 length: 16 amino acids.